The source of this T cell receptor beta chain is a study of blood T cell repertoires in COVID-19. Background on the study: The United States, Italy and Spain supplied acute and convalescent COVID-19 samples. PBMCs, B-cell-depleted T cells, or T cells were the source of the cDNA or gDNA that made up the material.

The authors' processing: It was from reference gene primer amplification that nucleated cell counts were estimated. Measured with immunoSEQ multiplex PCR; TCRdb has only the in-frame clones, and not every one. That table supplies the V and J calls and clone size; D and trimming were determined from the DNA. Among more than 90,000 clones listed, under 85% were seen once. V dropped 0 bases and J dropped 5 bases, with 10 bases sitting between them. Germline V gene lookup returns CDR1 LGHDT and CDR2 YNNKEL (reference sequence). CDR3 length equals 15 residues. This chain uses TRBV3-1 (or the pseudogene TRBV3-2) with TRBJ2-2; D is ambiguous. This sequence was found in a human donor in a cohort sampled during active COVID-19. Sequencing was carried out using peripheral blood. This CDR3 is CASSQDLLRTGELFF. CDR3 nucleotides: TGTGCCAGCAGCCAAGACCTTCTGCGGACCGGGGAGCTGTTTTTT.